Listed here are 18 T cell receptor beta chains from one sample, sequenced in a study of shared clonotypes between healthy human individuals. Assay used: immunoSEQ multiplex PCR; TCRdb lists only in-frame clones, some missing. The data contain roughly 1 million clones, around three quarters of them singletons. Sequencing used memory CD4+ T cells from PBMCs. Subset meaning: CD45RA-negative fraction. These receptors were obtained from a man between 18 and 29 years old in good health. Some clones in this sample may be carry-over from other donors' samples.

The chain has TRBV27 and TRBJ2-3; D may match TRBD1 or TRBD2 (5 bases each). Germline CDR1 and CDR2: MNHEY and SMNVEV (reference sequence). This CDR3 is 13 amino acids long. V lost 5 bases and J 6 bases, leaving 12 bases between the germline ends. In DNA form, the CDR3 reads TGTGCCAGCAGTCCTCTTGAGGGGGATACGCAGTATTTT. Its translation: CASSPLEGDTQYF.

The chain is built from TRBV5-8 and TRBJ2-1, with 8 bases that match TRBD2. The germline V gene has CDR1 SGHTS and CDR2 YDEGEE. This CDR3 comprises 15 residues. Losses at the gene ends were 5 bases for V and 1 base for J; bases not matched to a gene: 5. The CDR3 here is CASRAGGDSYNEQFF. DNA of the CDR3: TGTGCCAGCAGGGCCGGGGGGGATTCCTACAATGAGCAGTTCTTC. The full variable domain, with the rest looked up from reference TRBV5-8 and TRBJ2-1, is EAGVTQSPTHLIKTRGQQATLRCSPISGHTSVYWYQQALGLGLQFLLWYDEGEERNRGNFPPRFSGRQFPNYSSELNVNALELEDSALYLCASRAGGDSYNEQFFGPGTRLTVL.

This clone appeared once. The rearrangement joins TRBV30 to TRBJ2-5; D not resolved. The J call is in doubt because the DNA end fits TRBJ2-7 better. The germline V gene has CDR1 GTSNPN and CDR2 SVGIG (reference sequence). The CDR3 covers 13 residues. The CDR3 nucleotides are TGTGCCTGGAGTCTCGACACGGCCATCGAGCAGTACTTC. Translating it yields CAWSLDTAIEQYF.

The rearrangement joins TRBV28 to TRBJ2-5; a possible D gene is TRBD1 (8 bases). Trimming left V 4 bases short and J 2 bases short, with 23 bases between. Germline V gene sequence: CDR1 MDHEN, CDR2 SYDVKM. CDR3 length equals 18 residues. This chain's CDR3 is CASSSRDRILGGQETQYF. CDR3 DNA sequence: TGTGCCAGCAGTTCTCGGGACAGGATACTCGGGGGGCAAGAGACCCAGTACTTC. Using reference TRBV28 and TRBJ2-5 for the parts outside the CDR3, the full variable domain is DVKVTQSSRYLVKRTGEKVFLECVQDMDHENMFWYRQDPGLGLRLIYFSYDVKMKEKGDIPEGYSVSREKKERFSLILESASTNQTSMYLCASSSRDRILGGQETQYFGPGTRLLVL.

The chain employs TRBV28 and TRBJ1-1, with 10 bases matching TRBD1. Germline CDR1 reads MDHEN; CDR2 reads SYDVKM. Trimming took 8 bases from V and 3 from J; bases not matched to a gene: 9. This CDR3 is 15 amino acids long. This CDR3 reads CASFSSGQGDTEAFF. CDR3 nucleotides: TGTGCCAGCTTTTCCTCAGGACAGGGGGACACTGAAGCTTTCTTT. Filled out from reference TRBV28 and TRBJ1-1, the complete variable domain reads DVKVTQSSRYLVKRTGEKVFLECVQDMDHENMFWYRQDPGLGLRLIYFSYDVKMKEKGDIPEGYSVSREKKERFSLILESASTNQTSMYLCASFSSGQGDTEAFFGQGTRLTVV.

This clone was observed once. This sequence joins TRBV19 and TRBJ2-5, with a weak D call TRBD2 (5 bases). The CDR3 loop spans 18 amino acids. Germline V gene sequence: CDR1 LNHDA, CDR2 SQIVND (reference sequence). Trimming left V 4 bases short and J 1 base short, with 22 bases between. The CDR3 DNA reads TGTGCCAGTAGTACCCCCGGCGGGCGGAATCCCTTCCAAGAGACCCAGTACTTC. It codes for CASSTPGGRNPFQETQYF. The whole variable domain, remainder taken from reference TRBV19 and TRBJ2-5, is DGGITQSPKYLFRKEGQNVTLSCEQNLNHDAMYWYRQDPGQGLRLIYYSQIVNDFQKGDIAEGYSVSREKKESFPLTVTSAQKNPTAFYLCASSTPGGRNPFQETQYFGPGTRLLVL.

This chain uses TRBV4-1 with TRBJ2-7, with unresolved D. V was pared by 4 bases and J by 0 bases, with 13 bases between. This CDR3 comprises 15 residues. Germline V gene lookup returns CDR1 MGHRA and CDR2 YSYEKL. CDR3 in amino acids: CASSPLEYVSYEQYF. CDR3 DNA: TGCGCCAGCAGCCCACTGGAGTACGTCTCCTACGAGCAGTACTTC.

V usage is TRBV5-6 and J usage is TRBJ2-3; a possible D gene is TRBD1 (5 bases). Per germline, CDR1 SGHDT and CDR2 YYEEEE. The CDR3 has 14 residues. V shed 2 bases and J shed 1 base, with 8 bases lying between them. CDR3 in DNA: TGTGCCAGCAGCTTAGCGACAGGCACAGATACGCAGTATTTT. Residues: CASSLATGTDTQYF.

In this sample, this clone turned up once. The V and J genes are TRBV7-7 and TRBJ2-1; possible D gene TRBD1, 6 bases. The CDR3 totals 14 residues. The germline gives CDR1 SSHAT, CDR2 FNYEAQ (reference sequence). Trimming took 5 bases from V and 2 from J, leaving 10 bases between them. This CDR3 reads CASSVSGAYNEQFF. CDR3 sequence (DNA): TGTGCCAGCAGCGTCTCAGGGGCCTACAATGAGCAGTTCTTC.

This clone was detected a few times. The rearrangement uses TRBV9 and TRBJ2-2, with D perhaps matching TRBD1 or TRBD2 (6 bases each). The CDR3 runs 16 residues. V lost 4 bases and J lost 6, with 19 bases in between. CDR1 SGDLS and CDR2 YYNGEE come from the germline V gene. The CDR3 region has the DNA TGTGCCAGCAGCCCTAGGGGGGAAGTTAGCCCCGGGGAGCTGTTTTTT. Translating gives CASSPRGEVSPGELFF.

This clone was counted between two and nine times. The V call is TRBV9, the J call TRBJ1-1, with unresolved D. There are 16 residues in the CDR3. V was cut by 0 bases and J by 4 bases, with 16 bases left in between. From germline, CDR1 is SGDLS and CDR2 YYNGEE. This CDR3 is CASSVGLIGSSTEAFF. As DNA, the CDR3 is TGTGCCAGCAGCGTAGGACTTATTGGTTCGAGCACTGAAGCTTTCTTT.

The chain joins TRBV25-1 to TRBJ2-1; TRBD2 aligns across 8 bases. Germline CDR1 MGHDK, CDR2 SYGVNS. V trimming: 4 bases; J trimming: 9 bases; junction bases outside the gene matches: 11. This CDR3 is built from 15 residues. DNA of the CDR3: TGTGCCAGCAGTGGAGGTAGCGGGATAGCAGGTGAGCAGTTCTTC. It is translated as CASSGGSGIAGEQFF.

The CDR3 loop reads CASSLVLGGNQPQHF. The CDR3 DNA follows: TGTGCCAGCAGCTTAGTTCTCGGGGGCAATCAGCCCCAGCATTTT. V gene TRBV7-2 combines with J gene TRBJ1-5; D not resolved. The CDR3 runs 15 residues. The ends were cut back, 1 base at V and 2 bases at J, with 9 bases in the middle. Germline CDR1 is SGHTA and CDR2 is FQGNSA.

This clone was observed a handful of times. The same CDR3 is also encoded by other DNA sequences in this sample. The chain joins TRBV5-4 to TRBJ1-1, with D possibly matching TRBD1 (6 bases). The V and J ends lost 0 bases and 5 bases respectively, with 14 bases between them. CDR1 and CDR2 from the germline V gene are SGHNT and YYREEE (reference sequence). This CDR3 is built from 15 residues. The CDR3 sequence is CASSLAGTGRTEAFF. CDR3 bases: TGTGCCAGCAGCTTGGCCGGCACAGGGCGAACTGAAGCTTTCTTT.

DNA for the CDR3: TGTGCCAGCAGCCTCAGGGACAGTTCATACGAGCAGTACTTC. Encoded protein: CASSLRDSSYEQYF. The chain combines TRBV13 with TRBJ2-5, with TRBD1 matching 7 bases. With the DNA end fitting TRBJ2-7 better, the J assignment may be wrong. Germline CDR1 PRHDT, CDR2 FYEKMQ (reference sequence). This CDR3 region has 14 residues.

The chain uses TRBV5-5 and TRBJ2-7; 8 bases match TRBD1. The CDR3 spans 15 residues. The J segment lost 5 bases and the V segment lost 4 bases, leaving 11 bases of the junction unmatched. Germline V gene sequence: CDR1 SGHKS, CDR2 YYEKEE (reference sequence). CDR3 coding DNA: TGTGCCAGCAGCGCGGACAGGGTGTTTGGGGACGAGCAGTACTTC. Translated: CASSADRVFGDEQYF.

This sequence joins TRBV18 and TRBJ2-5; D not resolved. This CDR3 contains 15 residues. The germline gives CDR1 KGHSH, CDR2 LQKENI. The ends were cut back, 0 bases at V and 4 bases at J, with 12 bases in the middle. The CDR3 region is CASSPPQGLGETQYF. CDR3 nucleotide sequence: TGTGCCAGCTCACCACCGCAAGGTCTGGGAGAGACCCAGTACTTC.

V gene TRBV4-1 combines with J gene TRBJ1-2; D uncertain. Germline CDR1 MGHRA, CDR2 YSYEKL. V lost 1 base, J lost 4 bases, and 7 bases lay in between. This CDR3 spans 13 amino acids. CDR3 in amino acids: CASSQAGFYGYTF. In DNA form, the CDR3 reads TGCGCCAGCAGCCAAGCGGGGTTCTATGGCTACACCTTC.